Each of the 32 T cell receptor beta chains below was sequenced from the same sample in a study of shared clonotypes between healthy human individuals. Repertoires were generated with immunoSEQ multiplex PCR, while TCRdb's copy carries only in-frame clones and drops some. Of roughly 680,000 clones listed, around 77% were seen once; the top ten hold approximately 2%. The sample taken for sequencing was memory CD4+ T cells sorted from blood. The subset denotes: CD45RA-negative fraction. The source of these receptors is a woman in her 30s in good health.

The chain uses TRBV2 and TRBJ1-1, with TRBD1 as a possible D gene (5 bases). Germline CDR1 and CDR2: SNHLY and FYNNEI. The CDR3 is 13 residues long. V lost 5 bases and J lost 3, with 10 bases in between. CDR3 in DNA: TGTGCCAGCAGTCCCCGGGGGGACACTGAAGCTTTCTTT. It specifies CASSPRGDTEAFF.

The CDR3 DNA sequence: TGCGCCAGCAGCCAAGATAAGTGGCAGGGGGCAGGGAATGAGCAGTTCTTC. Its translation: CASSQDKWQGAGNEQFF. V and J are TRBV4-1 and TRBJ2-1, with TRBD1 matching over 8 bases. CDR3 length: 17 amino acids. Germline-derived CDR1 and CDR2 are MGHRA and YSYEKL. The ends lost 0 bases at V and 7 bases at J; junction bases unmatched: 11.

This CDR3 is CASSLFASQPQHF. As DNA, the CDR3 is TGTGCCAGCAGTTTATTTGCGAGTCAGCCCCAGCATTTT. The chain has TRBV28 and TRBJ1-5; no reliable D call. The CDR3 contains 13 residues. CDR1 is MDHEN and CDR2 is SYDVKM in the germline V gene. Trimming left V 1 base short and J 6 bases short, with 7 bases between.

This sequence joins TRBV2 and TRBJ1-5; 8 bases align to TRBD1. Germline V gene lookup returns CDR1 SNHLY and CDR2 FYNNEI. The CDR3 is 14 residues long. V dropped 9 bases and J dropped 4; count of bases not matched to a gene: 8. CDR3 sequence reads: CASRDRGINQPQHF. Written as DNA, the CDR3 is TGTGCCAGTAGAGACAGGGGCATAAATCAGCCCCAGCATTTT.

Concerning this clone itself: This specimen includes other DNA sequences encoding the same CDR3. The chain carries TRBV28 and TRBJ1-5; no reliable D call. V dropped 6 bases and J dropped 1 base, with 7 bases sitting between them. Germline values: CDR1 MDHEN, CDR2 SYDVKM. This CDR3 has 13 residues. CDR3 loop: CASRGFSNQPQHF. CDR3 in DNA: TGTGCCAGCAGAGGGTTCAGCAATCAGCCCCAGCATTTT. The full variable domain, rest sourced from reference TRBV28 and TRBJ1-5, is DVKVTQSSRYLVKRTGEKVFLECVQDMDHENMFWYRQDPGLGLRLIYFSYDVKMKEKGDIPEGYSVSREKKERFSLILESASTNQTSMYLCASRGFSNQPQHFGDGTRLSIL.

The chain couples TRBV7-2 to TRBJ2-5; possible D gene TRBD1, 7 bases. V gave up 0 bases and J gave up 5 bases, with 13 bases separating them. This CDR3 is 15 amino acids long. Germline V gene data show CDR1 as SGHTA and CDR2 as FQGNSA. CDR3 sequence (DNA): TGTGCCAGCAGCTTAGCGCAGGGGGGCAGGGAGACCCAGTACTTC. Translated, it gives CASSLAQGGRETQYF.

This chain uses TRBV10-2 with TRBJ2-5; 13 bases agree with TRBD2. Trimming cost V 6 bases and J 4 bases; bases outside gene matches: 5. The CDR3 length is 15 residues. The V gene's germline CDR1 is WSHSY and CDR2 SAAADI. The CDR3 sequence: CASRLAGGRLETQYF. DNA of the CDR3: TGCGCCAGCAGACTAGCGGGAGGGCGGCTAGAGACCCAGTACTTC.

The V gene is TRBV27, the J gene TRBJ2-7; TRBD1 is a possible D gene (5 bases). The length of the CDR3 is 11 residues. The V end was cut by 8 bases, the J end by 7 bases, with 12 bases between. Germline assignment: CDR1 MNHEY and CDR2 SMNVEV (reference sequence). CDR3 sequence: CASQGLVEQYF. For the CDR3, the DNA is TGTGCCAGCCAGGGTTTGGTGGAGCAGTACTTC.

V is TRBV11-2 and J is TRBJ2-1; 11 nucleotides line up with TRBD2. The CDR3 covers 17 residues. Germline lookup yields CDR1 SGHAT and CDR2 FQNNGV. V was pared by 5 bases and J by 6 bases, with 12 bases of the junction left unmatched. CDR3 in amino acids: CASSPGFTSGSFNEQFF. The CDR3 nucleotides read TGTGCCAGCAGCCCCGGCTTTACTAGCGGGAGCTTCAATGAGCAGTTCTTC.

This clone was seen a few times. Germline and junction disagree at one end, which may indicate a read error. Here the CDR3 DNA reads TGTGCCAGCAGCGAAGCGGGCTCCTACAATGAGCAGTTCTTC. Its protein is CASSEAGSYNEQFF. V is TRBV6-1 and J is TRBJ2-1; D might be TRBD2 (6 bases). The CDR3 has 14 residues. Germline lookup yields CDR1 MNHNS and CDR2 SASEGT.

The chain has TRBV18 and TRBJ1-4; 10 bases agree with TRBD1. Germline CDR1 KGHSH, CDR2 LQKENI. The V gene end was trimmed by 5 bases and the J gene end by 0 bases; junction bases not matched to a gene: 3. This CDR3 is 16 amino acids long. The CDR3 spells CASSSGTGATNEKLFF. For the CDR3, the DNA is TGTGCCAGCTCATCCGGGACAGGGGCAACTAATGAAAAACTGTTTTTT.

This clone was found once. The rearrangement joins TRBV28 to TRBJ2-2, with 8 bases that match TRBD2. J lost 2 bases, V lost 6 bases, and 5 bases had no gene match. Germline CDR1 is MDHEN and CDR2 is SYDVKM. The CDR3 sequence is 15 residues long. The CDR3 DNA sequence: TGTGCCAGCAGGCCGGGACTAGGTAACACCGGGGAGCTGTTTTTT. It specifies CASRPGLGNTGELFF.

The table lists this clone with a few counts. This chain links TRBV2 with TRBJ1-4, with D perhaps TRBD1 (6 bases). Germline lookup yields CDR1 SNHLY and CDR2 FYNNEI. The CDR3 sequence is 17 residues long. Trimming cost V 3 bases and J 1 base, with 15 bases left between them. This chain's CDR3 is CASSDGSGARTNEKLFF. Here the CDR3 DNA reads TGTGCCAGCAGTGATGGATCAGGGGCGAGAACTAATGAAAAACTGTTTTTT.

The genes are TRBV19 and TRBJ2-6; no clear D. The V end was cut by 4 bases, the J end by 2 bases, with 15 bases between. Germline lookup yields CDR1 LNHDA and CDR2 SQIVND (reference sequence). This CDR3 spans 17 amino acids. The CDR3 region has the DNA TGTGCCAGTAGTAGGAGCGCCTCAGGTGCTGGGGCCAACGTCCTGACTTTC. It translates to CASSRSASGAGANVLTF.

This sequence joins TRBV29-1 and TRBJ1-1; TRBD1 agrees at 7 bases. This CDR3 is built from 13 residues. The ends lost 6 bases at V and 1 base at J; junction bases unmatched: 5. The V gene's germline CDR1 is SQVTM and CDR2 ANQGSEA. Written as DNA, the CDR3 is TGCAGCGTCAGACAGGGTCAGAACACTGAAGCTTTCTTT. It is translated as CSVRQGQNTEAFF.

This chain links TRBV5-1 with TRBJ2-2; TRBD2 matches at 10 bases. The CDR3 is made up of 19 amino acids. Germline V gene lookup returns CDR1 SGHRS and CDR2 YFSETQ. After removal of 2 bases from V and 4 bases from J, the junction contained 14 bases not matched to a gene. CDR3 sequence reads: CASSFPWASGSLGTGELFF. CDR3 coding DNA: TGCGCCAGCAGCTTCCCGTGGGCTAGCGGGAGTTTGGGCACCGGGGAGCTGTTTTTT.

CDR3 sequence reads: CASSLSYGQMNTEAFF. The CDR3 DNA is TGTGCCAGCAGCTTAAGCTACGGACAGATGAACACTGAAGCTTTCTTT. The chain carries TRBV7-9 and TRBJ1-1; D possibly corresponds to TRBD1 (6 bases). This CDR3 comprises 16 residues. CDR1 is SEHNR, CDR2 FQNEAQ, per germline (reference sequence). V was trimmed by 2 bases and J by 0 bases, leaving 13 bases between them.

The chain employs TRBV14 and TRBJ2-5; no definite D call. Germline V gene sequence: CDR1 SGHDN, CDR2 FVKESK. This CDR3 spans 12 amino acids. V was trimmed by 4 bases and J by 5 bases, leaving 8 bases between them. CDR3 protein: CASSRPWETQYF. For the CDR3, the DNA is TGTGCCAGCAGCCGACCCTGGGAGACCCAGTACTTC.

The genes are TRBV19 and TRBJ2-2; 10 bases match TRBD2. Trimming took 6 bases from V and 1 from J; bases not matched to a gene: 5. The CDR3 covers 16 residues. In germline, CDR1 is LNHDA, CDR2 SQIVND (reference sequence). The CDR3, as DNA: TGTGCCAGTAGCTCCCTAGCGGGGGTGAACACCGGGGAGCTGTTTTTT. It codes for CASSSLAGVNTGELFF. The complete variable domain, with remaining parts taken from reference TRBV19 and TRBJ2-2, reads DGGITQSPKYLFRKEGQNVTLSCEQNLNHDAMYWYRQDPGQGLRLIYYSQIVNDFQKGDIAEGYSVSREKKESFPLTVTSAQKNPTAFYLCASSSLAGVNTGELFFGEGSRLTVL.

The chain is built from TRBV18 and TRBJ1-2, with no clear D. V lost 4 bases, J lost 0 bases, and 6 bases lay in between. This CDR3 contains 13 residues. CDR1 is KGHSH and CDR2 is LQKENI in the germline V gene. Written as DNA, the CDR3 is TGTGCCAGCTCACGAGAGGCTAACTATGGCTACACCTTC. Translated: CASSREANYGYTF.

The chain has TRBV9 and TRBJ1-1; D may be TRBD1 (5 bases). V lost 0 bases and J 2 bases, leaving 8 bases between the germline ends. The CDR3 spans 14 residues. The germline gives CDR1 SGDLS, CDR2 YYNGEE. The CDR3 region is CASSVEGANTEAFF. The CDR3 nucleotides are TGTGCCAGCAGCGTAGAAGGGGCCAACACTGAAGCTTTCTTT.

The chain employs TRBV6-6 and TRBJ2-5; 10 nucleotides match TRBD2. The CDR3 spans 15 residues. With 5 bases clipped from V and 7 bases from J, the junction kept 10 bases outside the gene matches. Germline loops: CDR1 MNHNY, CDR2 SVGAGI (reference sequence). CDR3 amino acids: CASSAATSGLGTQYF. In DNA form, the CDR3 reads TGTGCCAGCAGTGCCGCGACTAGCGGGTTGGGGACCCAGTACTTC.

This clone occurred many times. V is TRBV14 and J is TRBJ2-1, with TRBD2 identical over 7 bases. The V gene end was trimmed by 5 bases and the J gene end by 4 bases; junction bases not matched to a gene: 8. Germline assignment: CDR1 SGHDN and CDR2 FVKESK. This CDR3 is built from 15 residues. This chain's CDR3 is CASSIAGVLYNEQFF. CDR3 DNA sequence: TGTGCCAGCAGCATAGCGGGTGTTCTTTACAATGAGCAGTTCTTC.

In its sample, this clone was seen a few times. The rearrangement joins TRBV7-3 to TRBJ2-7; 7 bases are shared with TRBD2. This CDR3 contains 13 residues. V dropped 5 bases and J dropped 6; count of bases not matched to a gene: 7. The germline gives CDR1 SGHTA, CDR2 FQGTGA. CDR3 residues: CASSPYSSGEQYF. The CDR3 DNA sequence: TGTGCCAGCAGCCCCTACTCTAGCGGCGAGCAGTACTTC.

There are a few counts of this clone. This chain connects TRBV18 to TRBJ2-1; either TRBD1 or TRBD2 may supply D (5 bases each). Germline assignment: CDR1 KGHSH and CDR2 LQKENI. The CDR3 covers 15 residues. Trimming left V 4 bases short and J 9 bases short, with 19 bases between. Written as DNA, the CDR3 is TGTGCCAGCTCACGACGGGGCGGAGTCCCCAGTGAGCAGTTCTTC. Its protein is CASSRRGGVPSEQFF.

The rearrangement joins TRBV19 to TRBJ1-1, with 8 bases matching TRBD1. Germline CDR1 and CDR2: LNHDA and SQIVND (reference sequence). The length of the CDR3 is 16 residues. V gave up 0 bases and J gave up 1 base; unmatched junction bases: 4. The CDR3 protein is CASSIEGQVPNTEAFF. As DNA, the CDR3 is TGTGCCAGTAGTATAGAGGGACAGGTGCCGAACACTGAAGCTTTCTTT. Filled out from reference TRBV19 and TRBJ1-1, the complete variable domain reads DGGITQSPKYLFRKEGQNVTLSCEQNLNHDAMYWYRQDPGQGLRLIYYSQIVNDFQKGDIAEGYSVSREKKESFPLTVTSAQKNPTAFYLCASSIEGQVPNTEAFFGQGTRLTVV.

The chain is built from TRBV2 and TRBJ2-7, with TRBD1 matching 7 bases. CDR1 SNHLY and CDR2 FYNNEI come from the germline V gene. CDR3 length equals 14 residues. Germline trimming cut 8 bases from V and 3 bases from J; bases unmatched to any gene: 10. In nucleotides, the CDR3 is TGTGCCAGCTCTCGAGGGACAGCGGACTACGAGCAGTACTTC. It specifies CASSRGTADYEQYF.

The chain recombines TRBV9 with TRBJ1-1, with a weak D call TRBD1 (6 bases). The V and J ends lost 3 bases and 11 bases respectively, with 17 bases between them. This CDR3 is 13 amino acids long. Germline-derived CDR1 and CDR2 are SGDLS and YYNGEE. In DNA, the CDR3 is TGTGCCAGCAGCGAGAGACCCGGGGGGCAGGCTTTCTTT. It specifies CASSERPGGQAFF.

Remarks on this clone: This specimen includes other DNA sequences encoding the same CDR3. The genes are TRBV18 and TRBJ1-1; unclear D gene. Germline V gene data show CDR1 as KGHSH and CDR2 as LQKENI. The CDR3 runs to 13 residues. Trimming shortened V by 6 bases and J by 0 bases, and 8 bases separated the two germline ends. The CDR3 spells CASSPAVNTEAFF. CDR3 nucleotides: TGTGCCAGCTCGCCCGCCGTGAACACTGAAGCTTTCTTT. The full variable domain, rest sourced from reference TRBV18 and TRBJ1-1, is NAGVMQNPRHLVRRRGQEARLRCSPMKGHSHVYWYRQLPEEGLKFMVYLQKENIIDESGMPKERFSAEFPKEGPSILRIQQVVRGDSAAYFCASSPAVNTEAFFGQGTRLTVV.

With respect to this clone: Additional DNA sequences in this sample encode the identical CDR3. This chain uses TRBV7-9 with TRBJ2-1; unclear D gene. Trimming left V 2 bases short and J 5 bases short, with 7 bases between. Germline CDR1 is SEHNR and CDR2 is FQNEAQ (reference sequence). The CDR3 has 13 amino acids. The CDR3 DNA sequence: TGTGCCAGCAGCTTAAGGACCGACAATGAGCAGTTCTTC. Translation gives CASSLRTDNEQFF.

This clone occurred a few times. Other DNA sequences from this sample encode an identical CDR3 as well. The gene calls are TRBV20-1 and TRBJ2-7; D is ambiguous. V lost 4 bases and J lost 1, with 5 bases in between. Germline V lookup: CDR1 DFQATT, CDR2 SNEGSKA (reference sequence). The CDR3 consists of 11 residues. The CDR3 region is CSATPSYEQYF. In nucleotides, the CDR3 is TGCAGTGCTACACCGTCCTACGAGCAGTACTTC.

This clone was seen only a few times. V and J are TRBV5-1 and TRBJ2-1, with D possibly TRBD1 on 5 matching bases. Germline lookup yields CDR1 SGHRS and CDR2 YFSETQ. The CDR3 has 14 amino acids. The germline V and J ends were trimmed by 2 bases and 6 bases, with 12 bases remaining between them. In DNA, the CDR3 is TGCGCCAGCAGCTTTCGGTCAGGGCGCAATGAGCAGTTCTTC. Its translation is CASSFRSGRNEQFF. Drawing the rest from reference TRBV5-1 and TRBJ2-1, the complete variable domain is KAGVTQTPRYLIKTRGQQVTLSCSPISGHRSVSWYQQTPGQGLQFLFEYFSETQRNKGNFPGRFSGRQFSNSRSEMNVSTLELGDSALYLCASSFRSGRNEQFFGPGTRLTVL.